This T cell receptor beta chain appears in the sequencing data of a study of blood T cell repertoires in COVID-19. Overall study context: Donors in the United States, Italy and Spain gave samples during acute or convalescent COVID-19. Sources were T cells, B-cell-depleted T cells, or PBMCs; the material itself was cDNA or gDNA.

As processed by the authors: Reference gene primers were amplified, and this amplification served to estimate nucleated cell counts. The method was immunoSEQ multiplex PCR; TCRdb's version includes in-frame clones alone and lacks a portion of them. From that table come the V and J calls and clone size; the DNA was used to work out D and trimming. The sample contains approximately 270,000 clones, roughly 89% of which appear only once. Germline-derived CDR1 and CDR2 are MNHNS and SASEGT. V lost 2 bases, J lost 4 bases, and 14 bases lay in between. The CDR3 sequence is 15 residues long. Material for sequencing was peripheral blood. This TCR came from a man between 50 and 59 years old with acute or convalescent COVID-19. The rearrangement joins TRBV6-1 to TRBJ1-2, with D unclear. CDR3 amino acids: CASSESPIVRYGYTF. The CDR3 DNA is TGTGCCAGCAGTGAATCCCCAATCGTGCGCTATGGCTACACCTTC.